Described below is a single T cell receptor beta chain sequence and its context. This sample is part of a study of blood T cell repertoires in COVID-19. The wider study: Italy, Spain and the United States were the sources of the convalescent and acute COVID-19 samples.

The CDR3 has 15 amino acids. CDR1 is SNHLY and CDR2 is FYNNEI in the germline V gene. V shed 2 bases and J 1 base; nucleotides not matched to a gene: 1. The protocol was immunoSEQ multiplex PCR, while the TCRdb copy is restricted to in-frame clones and leaves out a portion. Of about 51,000 clones in the sample, around 85% were seen once. The rearrangement links TRBV2 to TRBJ2-1; 8 nucleotides agree with TRBD1. The clonotype was recovered from a man aged 50 to 60 with acute or convalescent COVID-19. The material sequenced was peripheral blood. The CDR3 region is CASSETGGSYNEQFF. Here the CDR3 DNA reads TGTGCCAGCAGTGAAACAGGGGGTTCCTACAATGAGCAGTTCTTC.